One sample yielded the 18 T cell receptor beta chains listed below, sequenced in a study of blood T cell repertoires in COVID-19. Method: immunoSEQ multiplex PCR; TCRdb's copy keeps in-frame clones and lacks some. This sample has approximately 330,000 clones, with over 80% found just once. Sequencing was performed on peripheral blood. These receptors all come from a man aged 30 to 39 with COVID-19, enrolled during active disease.

V is TRBV4-2 and J is TRBJ2-5, with D possibly being TRBD2 (6 bases). The CDR3 is 15 amino acids. Trimming took off 1 base at V and 1 base at J, with 10 bases between the two ends. CDR1 LGHNA and CDR2 YNFKEQ come from the germline V gene. CDR3 sequence (DNA): TGTGCCAGCAGCCAAGGCAGGAGGGTCCAAGAGACCCAGTACTTC. This gives the protein CASSQGRRVQETQYF.

CDR3 protein: CASSTRDRDTGGELFF. CDR3 coding DNA: TGCGCCAGCAGCACCAGAGACAGGGATACTGGCGGGGAGCTGTTTTTT. This chain joins TRBV4-1 and TRBJ2-2; 7 nucleotides align to TRBD1. The CDR3 totals 16 residues. CDR1 is MGHRA, CDR2 YSYEKL, per germline. V trimming: 5 bases; J trimming: 7 bases; junction bases outside the gene matches: 13.

The chain recombines TRBV28 with TRBJ2-4; 8 bases fit TRBD1. CDR1 and CDR2 (germline): MDHEN, SYDVKM. The CDR3 runs 14 residues. V lost 5 bases to trimming and J lost 5 bases; unmatched junction nucleotides: 5. DNA of the CDR3: TGTGCCAGCAGTCCGCGGACAGGGCAAAACATTCAGTACTTC. It encodes CASSPRTGQNIQYF.

The chain is built from TRBV4-2 and TRBJ1-4; 10 bases agree with TRBD1. V trimming: 4 bases; J trimming: 2 bases; junction bases outside the gene matches: 7. This CDR3 comprises 17 residues. Germline-derived CDR1 and CDR2 are LGHNA and YNFKEQ. CDR3 region: CASSPWDRGFTNEKLFF. CDR3 DNA sequence: TGTGCCAGCAGCCCATGGGACAGGGGTTTTACTAATGAAAAACTGTTTTTT.

This chain links TRBV19 with TRBJ2-2; 10 nucleotides agree with TRBD1. The CDR3 is 18 amino acids. V lost 5 bases to trimming and J lost 2 bases; unmatched junction nucleotides: 11. Looked up from germline, CDR1 is LNHDA and CDR2 is SQIVND (reference sequence). The CDR3 loop is CASSASPGTGVNTGELFF. CDR3 coding DNA: TGTGCCAGTAGTGCTTCCCCCGGGACAGGGGTAAACACCGGGGAGCTGTTTTTT. The complete variable domain, with remaining parts taken from reference TRBV19 and TRBJ2-2, reads DGGITQSPKYLFRKEGQNVTLSCEQNLNHDAMYWYRQDPGQGLRLIYYSQIVNDFQKGDIAEGYSVSREKKESFPLTVTSAQKNPTAFYLCASSASPGTGVNTGELFFGEGSRLTVL.

The V and J genes are TRBV7-6 and TRBJ2-2; D not resolved. The CDR3 is made up of 13 amino acids. Trimming cost V 4 bases and J 2 bases, with 5 bases left between them. CDR1 SGHVS and CDR2 FNYEAQ come from the germline V gene. The CDR3, as DNA: TGTGCCAGCAGCTCTATTAACACCGGGGAGCTGTTTTTT. It encodes CASSSINTGELFF.

The chain joins TRBV4-3 to TRBJ2-1; TRBD2 matches at 11 bases. There are 22 residues in the CDR3. V was pared by 1 base and J by 3 bases, with 20 bases of the junction left unmatched. Germline values: CDR1 LGHNA, CDR2 YSLEER. CDR3 in amino acids: CASSQVTPLSGRASVYYNEQFF. CDR3 DNA sequence: TGCGCCAGCAGCCAAGTGACCCCCCTTAGCGGGAGGGCCTCTGTCTACTACAATGAGCAGTTCTTC.

This clone was seen more than once but under ten times. The V and J genes are TRBV4-2 and TRBJ1-2; maybe TRBD1 (6 bases). Germline V gene data show CDR1 as LGHNA and CDR2 as YNFKEQ. The CDR3 is made up of 13 amino acids. Trimming stripped 3 bases from V and 4 bases from J, with 9 bases between. CDR3 nucleotide sequence: TGTGCCAGCAGCCAGACAGGACCCTATGGCTACACCTTC. Translation gives CASSQTGPYGYTF.

This clone was counted between two and nine times. This rearrangement joins TRBV10-2 to TRBJ2-7; D is unclear. CDR1 is WSHSY and CDR2 is SAAADI in the germline V gene. There are 12 residues in the CDR3. Trimming shortened V by 10 bases and J by 3 bases, and 13 bases separated the two germline ends. The CDR3 DNA follows: TGCGCCACCTCCCCAGATGTCTACGAGCAGTACTTC. It codes for CATSPDVYEQYF.

The chain joins TRBV2 to TRBJ2-2; 9 nucleotides line up with TRBD1. Germline V lookup: CDR1 SNHLY, CDR2 FYNNEI. The CDR3 extends over 15 amino acids. Trimming took 2 bases from V and 7 from J; bases not matched to a gene: 5. The DNA of the CDR3 is TGTGCCAGCAGTGAATGGAACAGGGGGCACGGGGAGCTGTTTTTT. It yields the protein CASSEWNRGHGELFF. Full variable domain (rest looked up from reference TRBV2 and TRBJ2-2): EPEVTQTPSHQVTQMGQEVILRCVPISNHLYFYWYRQILGQKVEFLVSFYNNEISEKSEIFDDQFSVERPDGSNFTLKIRSTKLEDSAMYFCASSEWNRGHGELFFGEGSRLTVL.

V is TRBV7-8 and J is TRBJ1-5; perhaps TRBD1 as D (6 bases). The germline CDR1 and CDR2 sequences are SGHVS and FQNEAQ. V was shortened by 5 bases and J by 2 bases, with 13 bases between the two germline ends. The CDR3 covers 15 residues. CDR3 loop: CASSLQHRGNQPQHF. CDR3 nucleotides: TGTGCCAGCAGCCTACAACACAGGGGCAATCAGCCCCAGCATTTT.

V usage is TRBV2 and J usage is TRBJ2-1, with TRBD1 identical over 7 bases. The germline CDR1 and CDR2 sequences are SNHLY and FYNNEI. This CDR3 has 13 amino acids. J was trimmed by 7 bases and V by 4 bases; bases with no gene match: 4. Written as DNA, the CDR3 is TGTGCCAGCAGTGTTCGACAGGGAAATGAGCAGTTCTTC. This gives the protein CASSVRQGNEQFF.

The chain employs TRBV18 and TRBJ1-1; D ambiguous. The germline gives CDR1 KGHSH, CDR2 LQKENI. Trimming shortened V by 6 bases and J by 4 bases, and 15 bases separated the two germline ends. The CDR3 contains 14 residues. This CDR3 reads CASSPPGRATEAFF. In DNA form, the CDR3 reads TGTGCCAGCTCTCCCCCCGGGAGGGCCACTGAAGCTTTCTTT.

V is TRBV7-9 and J is TRBJ2-7; 7 bases are a match to TRBD2. V was pared by 5 bases and J by 6 bases, with 13 bases of the junction left unmatched. CDR1 is SEHNR, CDR2 FQNEAQ, per germline (reference sequence). The CDR3 has 15 residues. This chain's CDR3 is CASSMALGGKGEQYF. The CDR3 DNA reads as TGTGCCAGCAGCATGGCCCTCGGGGGGAAGGGCGAGCAGTACTTC.

The gene calls are TRBV3-1 (or the pseudogene TRBV3-2) and TRBJ1-2; 7 bases fit TRBD1. The V gene end was trimmed by 4 bases and the J gene end by 6 bases; junction bases not matched to a gene: 8. The CDR3 runs to 14 residues. Germline V gene sequence: CDR1 LGHDT, CDR2 YNNKEL (reference sequence). CDR3: CASSRTGEDDGYTF. Here the CDR3 DNA reads TGTGCCAGCAGCCGCACAGGGGAGGATGATGGCTACACCTTC.

The J gene is TRBJ1-1, the V gene TRBV4-3, with D maybe TRBD1 (6 bases). The germline V gene encodes CDR1 LGHNA and CDR2 YSLEER. This CDR3 spans 16 amino acids. V was trimmed by 0 bases and J by 1 base, leaving 12 bases between them. CDR3 nucleotide sequence: TGCGCCAGCAGCCAAGACCCGGGACATTGGAACACTGAAGCTTTCTTT. Encoded protein: CASSQDPGHWNTEAFF.

The table lists this clone with a count of one. Other DNA variants within this sample encode the same CDR3. The chain recombines TRBV19 with TRBJ2-7; TRBD1 matches 7 bases. Unmatched junction bases numbered 6, after V lost 4 bases and J lost 0 bases. Germline V CDR1 and CDR2: LNHDA, SQIVND (reference sequence). The CDR3 loop spans 15 amino acids. The CDR3 loop reads CASSTRQGSSYEQYF. The CDR3 DNA sequence: TGTGCCAGTAGTACCCGACAGGGTAGCTCCTACGAGCAGTACTTC.

This chain uses TRBV7-2 with TRBJ1-5; 7 nucleotides align to TRBD1. The CDR3 runs to 15 residues. The germline V gene encodes CDR1 SGHTA and CDR2 FQGNSA. The V gene end was trimmed by 0 bases and the J gene end by 4 bases; junction bases not matched to a gene: 3. The CDR3, as DNA: TGTGCCAGCAGCTTAGCGGCAGGGGGTAATCAGCCCCAGCATTTT. This gives the protein CASSLAAGGNQPQHF.